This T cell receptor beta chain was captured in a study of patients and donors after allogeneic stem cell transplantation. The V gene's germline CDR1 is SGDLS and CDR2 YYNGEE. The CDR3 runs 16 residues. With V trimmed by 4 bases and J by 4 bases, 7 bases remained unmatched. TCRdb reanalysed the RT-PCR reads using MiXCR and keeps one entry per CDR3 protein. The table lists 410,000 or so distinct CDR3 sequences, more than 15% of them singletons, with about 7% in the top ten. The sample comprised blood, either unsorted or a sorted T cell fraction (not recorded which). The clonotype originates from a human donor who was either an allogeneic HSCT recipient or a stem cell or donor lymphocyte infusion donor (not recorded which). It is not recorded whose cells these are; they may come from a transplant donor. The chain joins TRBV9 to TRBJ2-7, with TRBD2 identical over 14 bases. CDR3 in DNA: TGTGCCAGCAGCCCACGACTAGCGGGGGGGCGGTACGAGCAGTACTTC. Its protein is CASSPRLAGGRYEQYF.